This T cell receptor (beta chain) comes out of a study of CD8+CD57+ T cells in acquired aplastic anemia. In the study overall: Mean yield of DNA from sorted CD4+ and CD8+ cells was 3 to 3.5 ug.

V lost 4 bases and J 6 bases, leaving 13 bases between the germline ends. Germline CDR1 reads MNHEY; CDR2 reads SVGAGI. The CDR3 runs 13 residues. According to the study, genomic DNA was the template for TCR beta VDJ and CDR3 profiling. MiXCR, run by TCRdb on the reads, gives a single entry per CDR3 protein. The sample comprises 150,000 to 200,000 distinct CDR3 sequences, 40% to 55% of which are singletons, and 2.5% to 3.5% rests with the top ten. This clonotype was seen at least ten times. V gene TRBV6-5 combines with J gene TRBJ2-7, with a weak D call TRBD1 (6 bases). The TCR originated in a human donor in good health. Sequencing used sorted CD4+, CD8+, or CD8+CD57+ T cells (not recorded which) from PBMCs. The CDR3 region has the DNA TGTGCCAGCAGTTTCAGGGGTACTGGCGAGCAGTACTTC. Translated, it gives CASSFRGTGEQYF.